Below, 30 T cell receptor beta chains from the same sample are listed, as sequenced in a study of T-cell memory formation after mild COVID-19. In TCRdb, the 5' RACE reads were re-called with MiXCR into one record per CDR3 protein. The sample consists of about 190,000 distinct CDR3 sequences, 15% to 20% of them appearing once. The sequencing input was PBMCs or a T cell subset sorted from them (not recorded which). The origin of the receptors is an adult woman who had mild COVID-19 (a few samples of this study predate the infection). Cell type and time point are not known.

The V gene is TRBV14, the J gene TRBJ1-1; possible D gene TRBD1, 5 bases. Trimming took 4 bases from V and 4 from J, leaving 10 bases between them. The CDR3 has 13 amino acids. Germline V gene lookup returns CDR1 SGHDN and CDR2 FVKESK. CDR3 DNA: TGTGCCAGCAGCCCGCGACAGATCACTGAAGCTTTCTTT. Protein sequence: CASSPRQITEAFF.

This clonotype was seen more than once but under ten times. The chain combines TRBV11-2 with TRBJ2-1, with D possibly TRBD1 on 5 matching bases. This CDR3 comprises 16 residues. CDR1 is SGHAT and CDR2 is FQNNGV in the germline V gene. With 4 bases removed from V and 3 bases from J, the gap between germline ends came to 16 bases. DNA of the CDR3: TGTGCCAGCAGCTCGACCCCAGGGTTCGGCTACAATGAGCAGTTCTTC. It specifies CASSSTPGFGYNEQFF.

This chain connects TRBV24-1 to TRBJ2-3; possibly TRBD1 or TRBD2 for D (5 bases each). The ends were cut back, 2 bases at V and 4 bases at J, with 18 bases in the middle. The CDR3 has 17 amino acids. CDR1 and CDR2 from the germline V gene are KGHDR and SFDVKD. As DNA, the CDR3 is TGTGCCACCAGTGATTCAGGCCGGGACCTACCCCCAGATACGCAGTATTTT. This sequence encodes CATSDSGRDLPPDTQYF.

This clonotype showed up just a few times. The rearrangement joins TRBV9 to TRBJ2-5; 12 bases map to TRBD1. The V gene end was trimmed by 2 bases and the J gene end by 4 bases; junction bases not matched to a gene: 3. Germline V gene data show CDR1 as SGDLS and CDR2 as YYNGEE. The CDR3 is 15 residues long. CDR3 amino acids: CASSVGTGGAETQYF. DNA of the CDR3: TGTGCCAGCAGCGTCGGGACAGGGGGCGCAGAGACCCAGTACTTC.

This clonotype was picked up a small number of times. The J gene is TRBJ2-7, the V gene TRBV7-2; a possible D gene is TRBD2 (6 bases). Deletions cut 1 base from V and 2 bases from J, with 12 bases between. This CDR3 has 15 residues. Germline V gene sequence: CDR1 SGHTA, CDR2 FQGNSA. The CDR3 DNA sequence: TGTGCCAGCAGCTTAGGGTCAGGAGGGACCTACGAGCAGTACTTC. Translated, it gives CASSLGSGGTYEQYF. The whole variable domain, filled in from reference TRBV7-2 and TRBJ2-7, reads GAGVSQSPSNKVTEKGKDVELRCDPISGHTALYWYRQSLGQGLEFLIYFQGNSAPDKSGLPSDRFSAERTGGSVSTLTIQRTQQEDSAVYLCASSLGSGGTYEQYFGPGTRLTVT.

This clonotype was detected only a few times. This chain links TRBV14 with TRBJ2-3; D not resolved. Trimming took 0 bases from V and 2 from J, leaving 15 bases between them. This CDR3 comprises 17 residues. The germline CDR1 and CDR2 sequences are SGHDN and FVKESK. This CDR3 reads CASSQEGGVLPTDTQYF. In DNA form, the CDR3 reads TGTGCCAGCAGCCAAGAGGGTGGGGTACTACCCACAGATACGCAGTATTTT.

The chain recombines TRBV12-3 or TRBV12-4 with TRBJ2-1, with 7 bases identical to TRBD2. The CDR3 length is 14 residues. The V segment lost 4 bases and the J segment 4 bases; nucleotides outside the gene matches: 4. The CDR3 sequence: CASSWGLLYNEQFF. The CDR3 coding sequence is TGTGCCAGCAGTTGGGGACTACTTTACAATGAGCAGTTCTTC.

This clonotype was recorded many times. Written as DNA, the CDR3 is TGTGCCAGCAGCCCATCCGGGACAGGGGTCCACGAGCAGTACTTC. It codes for CASSPSGTGVHEQYF. V usage is TRBV9 and J usage is TRBJ2-7; 10 bases align to TRBD1. This CDR3 is 15 amino acids long. Germline V gene sequence: CDR1 SGDLS, CDR2 YYNGEE. V trimming: 4 bases; J trimming: 5 bases; junction bases outside the gene matches: 9.

A few counts support this clonotype. The CDR3 DNA reads as TGCGCCAGCAGCCAAGATTGGACTAGCGGGGACGAGCAGTACTTC. Its protein is CASSQDWTSGDEQYF. This chain connects TRBV4-3 to TRBJ2-7; 12 nucleotides align to TRBD2. The CDR3 runs 15 residues. The germline CDR1 and CDR2 sequences are LGHNA and YSLEER. The J segment lost 5 bases and the V segment lost 0 bases, leaving 2 bases of the junction unmatched.

This clonotype appeared a few times. The rearrangement joins TRBV23-1 to TRBJ2-7; D ambiguous. TRBV23-1 is given ORF status, its function remaining uncertain. The CDR3 is 14 amino acids. V lost 6 bases to trimming and J lost 0 bases, with 12 bases between them. This CDR3 is CASRPGPDSYEQYF. The CDR3 DNA reads as TGCGCCAGCAGACCCGGGCCTGACTCCTACGAGCAGTACTTC.

The chain links TRBV20-1 to TRBJ2-4; D not resolved. Per germline, CDR1 DFQATT and CDR2 SNEGSKA (reference sequence). Trimming took 0 bases from V and 0 from J, leaving 3 bases between them. The CDR3 length is 13 residues. The CDR3 protein is CSAREGAKNIQYF. The CDR3 region has the DNA TGCAGTGCTAGAGAGGGAGCCAAAAACATTCAGTACTTC.

This clonotype was seen a handful of times. CDR3 sequence reads: CASSGAPGVHGYTF. In DNA form, the CDR3 reads TGTGCCAGCAGTGGGGCCCCAGGGGTCCATGGCTACACCTTC. The V gene is TRBV12-3 or TRBV12-4, the J gene TRBJ1-2; a weak D match, TRBD1 (6 bases). CDR3 length: 14 amino acids. With 5 bases removed from V and 6 bases from J, the gap between germline ends came to 16 bases.

V usage is TRBV25-1 and J usage is TRBJ1-1; 11 positions match TRBD1. CDR1 and CDR2 from the germline V gene are MGHDK and SYGVNS. J lost 4 bases, V lost 4 bases, and 2 bases had no gene match. The length of the CDR3 is 14 residues. This chain's CDR3 is CASSGGQGGTEAFF. The CDR3 nucleotides are TGTGCCAGCAGTGGGGGACAGGGGGGCACTGAAGCTTTCTTT.

CDR3 region: CASSVLGYTGELFF. CDR3 DNA: TGTGCCAGCAGTGTCCTAGGATACACCGGGGAGCTGTTTTTT. The V gene is TRBV12-3 or TRBV12-4, the J gene TRBJ2-2; D not certain. CDR3 length: 14 amino acids. Trimming stripped 5 bases from V and 3 bases from J, with 10 bases between.

The chain couples TRBV6-5 to TRBJ2-5, with D perhaps given as TRBD1 or TRBD2 (5 bases each). The CDR3 is made up of 12 amino acids. Germline V gene data show CDR1 as MNHEY and CDR2 as SVGAGI. The ends were cut back, 6 bases at V and 4 bases at J, with 9 bases in the middle. CDR3 sequence reads: CASRGTAETQYF. CDR3 DNA: TGTGCCAGCAGGGGGACGGCAGAGACCCAGTACTTC.

This CDR3 reads CASTLSPGQGVEQYF. CDR3 nucleotides: TGTGCCAGCACACTCTCCCCCGGCCAGGGGGTTGAGCAGTACTTC. The chain employs TRBV7-2 and TRBJ2-7; 7 positions match TRBD1. Germline assignment: CDR1 SGHTA and CDR2 FQGNSA. J gave up 7 bases and V 7 bases, and 16 bases lay outside the gene matches. This CDR3 has 15 residues.

This clonotype was seen a handful of times. The chain links TRBV15 to TRBJ2-1; TRBD2 matches 11 bases. Germline V gene sequence: CDR1 LNHNV, CDR2 YYDKDF (reference sequence). The CDR3 is 15 residues long. The junction had 3 bases not matched to a gene; V was cut back by 1 base and J by 7 bases. In DNA, the CDR3 is TGTGCCACCAGCAGAGGTAGCGGGAGGGGGAATGAGCAGTTCTTC. Protein: CATSRGSGRGNEQFF.

DNA of the CDR3: TGTGCCAGCAGCTCTCAGACTAGCGGGAGGAACACCGGGGAGCTGTTTTTT. Protein product: CASSSQTSGRNTGELFF. The chain has TRBV5-6 and TRBJ2-2, with 12 nucleotides matching TRBD2. Losses at the gene ends were 3 bases for V and 1 base for J; bases not matched to a gene: 4. The CDR3 runs 17 residues. Germline V gives CDR1 SGHDT, CDR2 YYEEEE.

The rearrangement uses TRBV4-3 and TRBJ1-4; tentatively, D is TRBD1 (6 bases). The CDR3 consists of 15 residues. CDR1 is LGHNA and CDR2 is YSLEER in the germline V gene. Trimming shortened V by 0 bases and J by 5 bases, and 10 bases separated the two germline ends. For the CDR3, the DNA is TGCGCCAGCAGCCAAGATAGACAGGTCAATGAAAAACTGTTTTTT. Translated: CASSQDRQVNEKLFF.

V gene TRBV12-3 or TRBV12-4 combines with J gene TRBJ1-4; the D is unclear. The CDR3 is made up of 14 amino acids. V was shortened by 5 bases and J by 7 bases, with 14 bases between the two germline ends. CDR3 loop: CASSLRGLSEKLFF. In DNA, the CDR3 is TGTGCCAGCAGTCTAAGAGGGTTGAGTGAAAAACTGTTTTTT.

CDR3 protein: CASSQSTSEETQYF. CDR3 nucleotides: TGTGCCAGCAGCCAAAGTACTAGCGAAGAGACCCAGTACTTC. The chain joins TRBV4-2 to TRBJ2-5, with 7 bases aligning to TRBD2. The length of the CDR3 is 14 residues. Germline lookup yields CDR1 LGHNA and CDR2 YNFKEQ. J gave up 3 bases and V 2 bases, and 3 bases lay outside the gene matches.

The chain recombines TRBV12-3 or TRBV12-4 with TRBJ2-3; 7 nucleotides match TRBD2. The CDR3 extends over 14 amino acids. Losses at the gene ends were 3 bases for V and 0 bases for J; bases not matched to a gene: 0. CDR3 DNA sequence: TGTGCCAGCAGTTTCGGGAGGAGCACAGATACGCAGTATTTT. Protein sequence: CASSFGRSTDTQYF.

This clonotype came up a few times. This chain links TRBV20-1 with TRBJ2-4, with D possibly being TRBD1 (5 bases). Germline assignment: CDR1 DFQATT and CDR2 SNEGSKA (reference sequence). V was pared by 5 bases and J by 7 bases, with 15 bases between. This CDR3 has 13 amino acids. The DNA of the CDR3 is TGCAGTGCTCCCCCTCAGGGTGGTAACATTCAGTACTTC. As protein: CSAPPQGGNIQYF.

This chain connects TRBV10-3 to TRBJ2-1; 9 bases agree with TRBD2. Trimming cost V 8 bases and J 7 bases; bases outside gene matches: 6. Germline lookup yields CDR1 ENHRY and CDR2 SYGVKD. The CDR3 consists of 13 residues. CDR3 sequence: CAIQEREVNEQFF. In DNA, the CDR3 is TGTGCCATCCAAGAGCGGGAGGTTAATGAGCAGTTCTTC.

V is TRBV10-3 and J is TRBJ2-1; D unclear. CDR3 length: 11 residues. V was shortened by 2 bases and J by 8 bases, with 4 bases between the two germline ends. Germline V gene sequence: CDR1 ENHRY, CDR2 SYGVKD. CDR3 residues: CAISELDEQFF. The CDR3 DNA follows: TGTGCCATCAGTGAGCTGGATGAGCAGTTCTTC.

This clonotype was seen only a few times. The chain links TRBV18 to TRBJ1-1; TRBD1 is a possible D gene (5 bases). The germline gives CDR1 KGHSH, CDR2 LQKENI. The CDR3 length is 15 residues. Trimming removed 2 bases from V and 3 bases from J, with 13 bases in between. CDR3 coding DNA: TGTGCCAGCTCACCAGCACAGGCAAGGGACACTGAAGCTTTCTTT. Its translation is CASSPAQARDTEAFF.

The table lists this clonotype with a few counts. This rearrangement joins TRBV3-1 to TRBJ1-6; D is uncertain. CDR3 length equals 13 residues. Germline V gene data show CDR1 as LGHDT and CDR2 as YNNKEL (reference sequence). V dropped 2 bases and J dropped 9 bases, with 8 bases sitting between them. The CDR3 coding sequence is TGTGCCAGCAGCCAACCGAGCGGTTCACCCCTCCACTTT. Translation gives CASSQPSGSPLHF. The whole variable domain, remainder taken from reference TRBV3-1 and TRBJ1-6, is DTAVSQTPKYLVTQMGNDKSIKCEQNLGHDTMYWYKQDSKKFLKIMFSYNNKELIINETVPNRFSPKSPDKAHLNLHINSLELGDSAVYFCASSQPSGSPLHFGNGTRLTVT.

The chain links TRBV5-8 to TRBJ2-3, with TRBD1 identical over 9 bases. The CDR3 has 16 amino acids. V lost 3 bases to trimming and J lost 3 bases; unmatched junction nucleotides: 8. The germline gives CDR1 SGHTS, CDR2 YDEGEE. In DNA, the CDR3 is TGTGCCAGCAGCTCCCCCCGGGACAGGGTAACAGATACGCAGTATTTT. It codes for CASSSPRDRVTDTQYF.

This clonotype has a handful of counts. V is TRBV18 and J is TRBJ1-2, with unresolved D. The length of the CDR3 is 13 residues. The germline CDR1 and CDR2 sequences are KGHSH and LQKENI. Between the trimmed V and J ends, which lost 0 bases and 8 bases, there was a span of 10 bases. The DNA for the CDR3 is TGTGCCAGCTCACCACCAGCAGGATTAGGCTACACCTTC. Its translation: CASSPPAGLGYTF.

This clonotype was observed a few times. The rearrangement links TRBV5-1 to TRBJ1-2; no firm D call. Germline values: CDR1 SGHRS, CDR2 YFSETQ. Trimming took off 0 bases at V and 8 bases at J, with 14 bases between the two ends. This CDR3 is built from 14 residues. The DNA for the CDR3 is TGCGCCAGCAGCTTGGATGGAGGGTCAGGAGGCTACACCTTC. This encodes CASSLDGGSGGYTF.